One T cell receptor (beta chain) is described in this entry. Its target is unknown. Template-switching 5'RACE yielded the TCR cDNA; a universal primer site and UMIs were added in the process. TCRdb re-called the 5' RACE reads with MiXCR, one entry per CDR3 protein. In the table there are roughly 250,000 distinct CDR3 sequences, approximately 13% of which are singletons. This specimen belongs to a study of T cells after yellow fever vaccination. Study-wide findings and caveats: Weaker, the secondary response peaked sooner, at day 5 versus 15. Most clones from primary vaccination resurfaced after the booster (nearly 97% CD4, about 91% CD8). Abundant clonotypes from the bulk population could have been carried over as contaminants into FACS-sorted repertoires.

CDR3 length: 15 amino acids. CDR1 and CDR2 from the germline V gene are LNHDA and SQIVND (reference sequence). Trimming cost V 4 bases and J 4 bases; bases outside gene matches: 3. The source of this sequence is a man aged 25 to 45 who received the YFV17D yellow fever vaccine. V and J are TRBV19 and TRBJ2-1, with 11 bases lining up with TRBD2. The sequences come from CD4+ T cells sorted from PBMCs, collected 45 days after the yellow fever booster vaccination. CDR3 nucleotide sequence: TGTGCCAGTAGTAAAGGACTAGCGGGTTACAATGAGCAGTTCTTC. Its translation is CASSKGLAGYNEQFF. The complete variable domain, with remaining parts taken from reference TRBV19 and TRBJ2-1, reads DGGITQSPKYLFRKEGQNVTLSCEQNLNHDAMYWYRQDPGQGLRLIYYSQIVNDFQKGDIAEGYSVSREKKESFPLTVTSAQKNPTAFYLCASSKGLAGYNEQFFGPGTRLTVL.